A selection of T cell receptor beta chains follows, all from one sample in a study of OX40 agonist ivuxolimab in advanced cancers. Generated by immunoSEQ multiplex PCR, the TCRdb table keeps only in-frame clones and is missing some. Among tens of thousands of clones listed, 75% to 90% were seen once. This sample comprised CD4+ or CD8+ T cells sorted from blood, obtained in a trial of the OX40 agonist ivuxolimab. These receptors all come from an adult with an advanced solid tumor such as melanoma, head and neck, liver or kidney cancer. CDR3s include the opening cysteine and the closing phenylalanine or tryptophan. Each record gives: J gene, D gene, clone size, V gene, CDR3 DNA, CDR3 protein. D genes are given only for firm matches. Only part of the rows carry a size: once, few, many, or a class if the clone is expanded.

>TRBJ1-1|TRBD1|.|TRBV29-1
TGCAGCGTCACGGGGGGACAGCCCAGGTTGGCTTTCTTT
CSVTGGQPRLAFF
>TRBJ2-1|.|.|TRBV19
TGTGCCAGTAGTATGAGGACCGATGAGCAGTTCTTC
CASSMRTDEQFF
>TRBJ2-5|TRBD1|.|TRBV5-1
TGCGCCAGCAGCTACGACAGGGGCCAAGAGACCCAGTACTTC
CASSYDRGQETQYF
>TRBJ1-2|.|.|TRBV7-9
TGTGCCAGCAGCAAGAGCGGACAGAATAACTATGGCTACACCTTC
CASSKSGQNNYGYTF
>TRBJ1-2|.|.|TRBV7-3
TGTGCCAGCAGCTTAGGCAGGTTCGATGGCTACACCTTC
CASSLGRFDGYTF
>TRBJ2-7|.|few|TRBV21-1
TGTGCCAGCAGCATCTACGAGCAGTACTTC
CASSIYEQYF
>TRBJ2-7|.|.|TRBV19
TGTGCCAGTAGTACTCCCGGGACGGACTACGAGCAGTACTTC
CASSTPGTDYEQYF
>TRBJ2-7|TRBD2|.|TRBV4-2
TGTGCCAGCAGCCCGCTCTCCACCGGACTAGCGGGAGGCTCCCCCTACGAGCAGTACTTC
CASSPLSTGLAGGSPYEQYF
>TRBJ2-2|TRBD2|.|TRBV28
TGTGCCAGCAGGACCCCTCGGGCGGGAGGGCCGGCCGGGGAGCTGTTTTTT
CASRTPRAGGPAGELFF
>TRBJ1-4|TRBD1|.|TRBV11-1
TGTGCCAGCAGCCTGACAGGGTTTGGTGAAAAACTGTTTTTT
CASSLTGFGEKLFF
>TRBJ1-1|.|.|TRBV11-3
TGTGCCAGCAGCGTCACTTACAGGGTGGAAGCTTTCTTT
CASSVTYRVEAFF
>TRBJ2-2|.|.|TRBV7-9
TGTGCCAGCAGCGCCCCATCGAGGGAGCTGTTTTTT
CASSAPSRELFF
>TRBJ2-6|.|.|TRBV4-1
TGCGCCAGCAGCCCACTAGGCAGTTCTGGGGCCAACGTCCTGACTTTC
CASSPLGSSGANVLTF
>TRBJ2-7|.|.|TRBV5-6
TGTGCCAGCAGCTTGGGGGGCGTCGTCCGCGAGCAGTACTTC
CASSLGGVVREQYF
>TRBJ1-5|TRBD1|.|TRBV2
TGTGCCAGCAGTGTACAGGGACAGATCAATCAGCCCCAGCATTTT
CASSVQGQINQPQHF
>TRBJ2-1|.|.|TRBV7-2
TGTGCCAGCAGCTTAGATCTAGGGGCTTACAATGAGCAGTTCTTC
CASSLDLGAYNEQFF
>TRBJ2-7|.|few|TRBV4-1
TGCGCCAGCAGCCAAAGCGGGTCGGGTTCGTACGAGCAGTACTTC
CASSQSGSGSYEQYF
>TRBJ2-6|.|.|TRBV7-9
TGTGCCAGCAGCTTAACTCAGGGGTCCTCCTCTGGGGCCAACGTCCTGACTTTC
CASSLTQGSSSGANVLTF
>TRBJ2-7|TRBD2|.|TRBV7-9
TGTGCCAGCAGCGAGGGGGGGGCCCCCACTAGCGGGACACCCTACGAGCAGTACTTC
CASSEGGAPTSGTPYEQYF
>TRBJ2-3|TRBD2|.|TRBV19
TGTGCCAGTAGTAAAGGACTAGCGGCAAGCACAGATACGCAGTATTTT
CASSKGLAASTDTQYF
>TRBJ2-7|TRBD1|.|TRBV11-3
TGTGCCAGCAGCTCACCTGAGGGGACAGGGAGATACGAGCAGTACTTC
CASSSPEGTGRYEQYF
>TRBJ1-5|.|.|TRBV10-3
TGTGCCATCAGTGACAGGGAGGGACAGCCCCAGCATTTT
CAISDREGQPQHF
>TRBJ2-3|.|.|TRBV5-1
TGCGCCAGCAGCTTGGATCGGGGAAGCACAGATACGCAGTATTTT
CASSLDRGSTDTQYF
>TRBJ1-1|.|.|TRBV2
TGTGCCCGCCGGGTGGGCAACACTGAAGCTTTCTTT
CARRVGNTEAFF
>TRBJ2-7|.|.|TRBV5-4
TGTGCCAGCAGCATTACAGGGTCCTACGAGCAGTACTTC
CASSITGSYEQYF
>TRBJ2-2|.|.|TRBV9
TGTGCCAGCAGTATGAAGGGAATCGGGGAGCTGTTTTTT
CASSMKGIGELFF
>TRBJ1-2|TRBD1|.|TRBV29-1
TGCAGCGTGACCGGGACAGGGGATGGCTACACCTTC
CSVTGTGDGYTF
>TRBJ2-7|.|.|TRBV25-1
TGTGCCAGCAGTGACTCCTACGAGCAGTACTTC
CASSDSYEQYF
>TRBJ2-1|TRBD1|.|TRBV27
TGTGCCAGCTCTCCTGGGACAGGGTACAATGAGCAGTTCTTC
CASSPGTGYNEQFF
>TRBJ2-3|TRBD2|.|TRBV7-9
TGTGCCAGCAGCACAATAGCGGGAGATGTTGTAGATACGCAGTATTTT
CASSTIAGDVVDTQYF
>TRBJ1-4|.|.|TRBV5-1
TGCGCCAGCAGGGCAACTAATGAAAAACTGTTTTTT
CASRATNEKLFF
>TRBJ1-2|.|.|TRBV13
TGTGCCAGCAGCTTAGCCAGGGTCGGCGGCTACACCTTC
CASSLARVGGYTF
>TRBJ2-3|.|.|TRBV6-6
TGTGCCAGCAGTTACTCCGGTACGGGCACAGATACGCAGTATTTT
CASSYSGTGTDTQYF
>TRBJ2-1|.|.|TRBV5-1
TGCGCCAGCAGCTTTCAGCGCTATGAGCAGTTCTTC
CASSFQRYEQFF
>TRBJ2-1|TRBD2|.|TRBV5-1
TGCGCCAGCAGCACCGGTAGACTAGCGAACTCCTACAATGAGCAGTTCTTC
CASSTGRLANSYNEQFF
>TRBJ2-7|TRBD2|.|TRBV11-2
TGTGCCAGCAGCTTAACGGGACTAGCGGCCGAGCAGTACTTC
CASSLTGLAAEQYF
>TRBJ2-3|.|once|TRBV11-3
TGTGCCAGCAGCTTAGGTGCAGATACGCAGTATTTT
CASSLGADTQYF
>TRBJ2-5|.|.|TRBV9
TGTGCCAGCAGCGTAGCTCAGGGTAACCTCCAAGAGACCCAGTACTTC
CASSVAQGNLQETQYF
>TRBJ1-4|.|.|TRBV7-8
TGTGCCAGCAGCTTAGATGACAGGAGCAATGAAAAACTGTTTTTT
CASSLDDRSNEKLFF
>TRBJ2-3|.|.|TRBV29-1
TGCAGCGTTCAACAGGGTAGTGGCGTGGGAGATACGCAGTATTTT
CSVQQGSGVGDTQYF
>TRBJ1-2|TRBD1|.|TRBV7-9
TGTGCCAGCAGCTTAGGGACAGGGACGAATGGCTACACCTTC
CASSLGTGTNGYTF
>TRBJ1-6|.|.|TRBV7-9
TGTGCCAGCAGCTTGGTAGGGCCTAATTCACCCCTCCACTTT
CASSLVGPNSPLHF
>TRBJ1-1|.|.|TRBV7-8
TGTGCCAGCAGCCCAGGGGTAGGTACAGGAAGGAAAGCTTTCTTT
CASSPGVGTGRKAFF
>TRBJ2-1|.|.|TRBV30
TGTGCCTGGAGTGGGTTCGAACGCTACAATGAGCAGTTCTTC
CAWSGFERYNEQFF
>TRBJ2-7|.|.|TRBV15
TGTGCCACCAGCACTTTACGGCAGGCTTACGAGCAGTACTTC
CATSTLRQAYEQYF
>TRBJ2-7|TRBD1|.|TRBV6-4
TGTGCCAGCAGTTACCTAATACGACAGGGAAAAACCTACGAGCAGTACTTC
CASSYLIRQGKTYEQYF
>TRBJ1-2|.|.|TRBV6-5
TGTGCCAGCACACACATCGACAGTCTCTATGGCTACACCTTC
CASTHIDSLYGYTF
>TRBJ1-3|.|once|TRBV18
TGTGCCAGCTCACCCACCCATCGGGGCGAGGGAAACACCATATATTTT
CASSPTHRGEGNTIYF
>TRBJ1-2|.|few|TRBV18
TGTGCCAGCTCTATCCACAGGGAGAGCGATGGCTACACCTTC
CASSIHRESDGYTF
>TRBJ1-4|TRBD1|.|TRBV6-1
TGTGCCAGCAGTCACAGGGGGCCTAATGAAAAACTGTTTTTT
CASSHRGPNEKLFF
>TRBJ2-1|.|.|TRBV28
TGTGCCAGCAGTTTAGGCCAAACGAAGGATGAGCAGTTCTTC
CASSLGQTKDEQFF
>TRBJ1-2|.|.|TRBV6-5
TGTGCCAGCAGATCTAACAGGGCGTTCGCGTATGGCTACACCTTC
CASRSNRAFAYGYTF
>TRBJ2-7|TRBD2|.|TRBV15
TGTGCCACCAGCAGAAGCGGGACTGGAGGGCAGTACTTC
CATSRSGTGGQYF
>TRBJ2-2|.|few|TRBV5-1
TGCGCCAGCAGCCTATACCACGGAACGAACACCGGGGAGCTGTTTTTT
CASSLYHGTNTGELFF
>TRBJ2-3|.|.|TRBV11-2
TGTGCCAGCAGCTTAGTCGTCGGACTCCCGCCCCGTACGCAGTATTTT
CASSLVVGLPPRTQYF
>TRBJ2-7|.|.|TRBV28
TGTGCCAGCCTCGGCGGGCCTTACTACGAGCAGTACTTC
CASLGGPYYEQYF
>TRBJ2-1|TRBD2|once|TRBV7-3
TGTGCCAGCAGCCCCGGGACTAGCGGGAATGAGCAGTTCTTC
CASSPGTSGNEQFF
>TRBJ1-2|.|once|TRBV19
TGTGCCAGTAACCTCGGGGGCGCGGACGGCTACACCTTC
CASNLGGADGYTF
>TRBJ2-7|.|.|TRBV6-5
TGTGCCAGCAGTTACTCGGGAGACTACGAGCAGTACTTC
CASSYSGDYEQYF
>TRBJ2-1|.|.|TRBV7-7
TGTGCTAGCAGCTTAGCGTGGGGGGCCGACGAGCAGTTCTTC
CASSLAWGADEQFF